This is a list of T cell receptor beta chains from one sample in a study of glioma-infiltrating T cells. MiXCR, run by TCRdb on the multiplex PCR reads, gives a single entry per CDR3 protein. The sample shows some 40,000 distinct CDR3 sequences, 20% to 25% of them seen only once. Source material: glioma tissue, nonneoplastic brain tissue, or PBMCs (not recorded which). These receptors all come from a human donor with low-grade glioma or glioblastoma, undergoing nonglioma brain surgery, or in good health (not recorded which). Both conserved end residues are part of each CDR3. The D gene is left open where the match is weak. Expanded clones are given a class, and other clones once, few, many or no size at all.

d_call clone_size j_call v_call cdr3_nt cdr3_aa
- many TRBJ1-5 TRBV3-1 TGTGCCAGCAGCCTGGGACACTCCGACCAGCCCCAGCATTTT CASSLGHSDQPQHF
- many TRBJ1-5 TRBV6-1 TGTGCCAGCAGTCCGGGCGGGAATCAGCCCCAGCATTTT CASSPGGNQPQHF
- - TRBJ2-6 TRBV12-3/TRBV12-4 TGTGCCAGCAGATCCGCCGGGGCCGGGGCCAACGTCCTGACTTTC CASRSAGAGANVLTF
- few TRBJ2-3 TRBV5-1 TGCGCCAGCAGCTTGTCGGGGACCTTAGAGGATACGCAGTATTTT CASSLSGTLEDTQYF
- medium-sized TRBJ1-2 TRBV28 TGTGCCAGCCTCTTAGGCGGGGACGTATATGGCTACACCTTC CASLLGGDVYGYTF
TRBD1 - TRBJ2-1 TRBV12-3/TRBV12-4 TGTGCCAGCAGCAAGGGACAGGGTATTATTTTCGGTGAGCAGTTCTTC CASSKGQGIIFGEQFF
- many TRBJ2-7 TRBV2 TGTGCCAGCAAAGGATACGGAGGAGACGAGCAGTACTTC CASKGYGGDEQYF
- many TRBJ2-1 TRBV20-1 TGCAGTGCTACTTCGCGAGGACTCAGAATTGTGAATGAGCAGTTCTTC CSATSRGLRIVNEQFF
TRBD2 many TRBJ2-1 TRBV6-1 TGTGCCAGCATAACTAGCGGGAGGAGCGGTGAGCAGTTCTTC CASITSGRSGEQFF
- medium-sized TRBJ1-2 TRBV6-2/TRBV6-3 TGTGCCAGCAGTTACGAGGCGGATGGCTACACCTTC CASSYEADGYTF
- - TRBJ1-5 TRBV5-1 TGCGCCACTACACAAAGAGGGCGTTTGCATCAGCCCCAGCATTTT CATTQRGRLHQPQHF
TRBD1 many TRBJ1-2 TRBV7-3 TGTGCCAGCAGCTCCCGAGGGGGACAGGGGGCCCGTGGCTACACCTTC CASSSRGGQGARGYTF
TRBD1 many TRBJ1-4 TRBV28 TGTGCCAGCAGTATCCGGGACAGGGGCGAAAAACTGTTTTTT CASSIRDRGEKLFF
- few TRBJ1-5 TRBV30 TGTGCCTGGAGCCCCGGGAGTATCAGCAATCAGCCCCAGCATTTT CAWSPGSISNQPQHF
TRBD2 many TRBJ2-5 TRBV7-9 TGTGCCAGCAGCTCCACCGGGACTAGCGACGAGACCCAGTACTTC CASSSTGTSDETQYF
- many TRBJ2-1 TRBV28 TGTGCCAGCGTTGGGAGAAACAATGAGCAGTTCTTC CASVGRNNEQFF
TRBD1 many TRBJ1-1 TRBV5-1 TGCGCCAGCAGCTTTGAGACAGGGCGCACTGAAGCTTTCTTT CASSFETGRTEAFF
- many TRBJ1-5 TRBV2 TGTGCCAGCAGCACAGGGCTCAATCAGCCCCAGCATTTT CASSTGLNQPQHF
- many TRBJ1-5 TRBV19 TGTGCCAGTAGTATAGCCGGGGGCCAGCCCCAGCATTTT CASSIAGGQPQHF
TRBD1 medium-sized TRBJ1-1 TRBV28 TGTGCCAGCAGTTTGTACCCACAGGGGGCACAGAACACTGAAGCTTTCTTT CASSLYPQGAQNTEAFF
- - TRBJ2-2 TRBV3-1 TGTGCCAGCAGCCACGCGTTTAGGACAGCGCTAAACACCGGGGAGCTGTTTTTT CASSHAFRTALNTGELFF
- many TRBJ2-2 TRBV29-1 TGCAGCGCGTCGTTAACTAGTAGAGACACCGGGGAGCTGTTTTTT CSASLTSRDTGELFF
- many TRBJ1-1 TRBV6-6 TGTGCCAGCAGTTACTCTGCAAACATGAACACTGAAGCTTTCTTT CASSYSANMNTEAFF
TRBD1 many TRBJ2-7 TRBV2 TGTGCCAGCAGTGAGACAGGGGAGGACGAGCAGTACTTC CASSETGEDEQYF
- many TRBJ2-3 TRBV7-9 TGTGCCAGCAGCTTAGCGGGGGCCCCAGATACGCAGTATTTT CASSLAGAPDTQYF
TRBD1 - TRBJ1-1 TRBV6-5 TGTGTTAGCAGTTATAAGAGGGGGCTTAACACTGAAGCTTTCTTT CVSSYKRGLNTEAFF
TRBD1 many TRBJ2-7 TRBV4-1 TGCGCCAGCAGCCAAGTCAGTACAGGGGATGAGCAGTACTTC CASSQVSTGDEQYF
- many TRBJ1-1 TRBV3-1 TGTGCCAGCAGCCCATTGATAACAGTCAAGGCTGAAGCTTTCTTT CASSPLITVKAEAFF
TRBD1 - TRBJ2-3 TRBV10-2 TGTGCCTCCTATCCGGGACAGGGGGAGCCCACAGATACGCAGTATTTT CASYPGQGEPTDTQYF
- many TRBJ1-2 TRBV4-3 TGCGCCAGCAGCTCTCGACAGAACTATGGCTACACCTTC CASSSRQNYGYTF
- - TRBJ2-3 TRBV12-5 TGTGCTAGTGGGACGCCTCAGGGGGGCCAGGGAGATACGCAGTATTTT CASGTPQGGQGDTQYF
- many TRBJ2-1 TRBV20-1 TGCAGTGCTAGCGGGAACTACGCTGAGCAGTTCTTC CSASGNYAEQFF
- many TRBJ1-5 TRBV28 TGTGCCACCTCTGCTAGGGGTTTCGATCAGCCCCAGCATTTT CATSARGFDQPQHF
- many TRBJ1-3 TRBV2 TGTGCCAGCAGTGTCAAAGGGTCTGGAAACACCATATATTTT CASSVKGSGNTIYF
TRBD2 few TRBJ2-1 TRBV5-1 TGCGCCAGCAGCTTGACACTCAGCGGGAGCTCCTACAATGAGCAGTTCTTC CASSLTLSGSSYNEQFF
TRBD1 many TRBJ1-1 TRBV5-1 TGCGCCAGCAGCGCGACAGGGGCGAACACTGAAGCTTTCTTT CASSATGANTEAFF
TRBD2 many TRBJ2-1 TRBV20-1 TGCAGTGCTCCCGGGACTAGCTTCTACAATGAGCAGTTCTTC CSAPGTSFYNEQFF
- many TRBJ1-5 TRBV12-3/TRBV12-4 TGTGCCAGCAGTTTGGAGGATCAGCCCCAGCATTTT CASSLEDQPQHF
TRBD2 few TRBJ2-7 TRBV18 TGTGCCAGCTCCCGGGAGGGGGGTATGGCATACGAGCAGTACTTC CASSREGGMAYEQYF
- - TRBJ2-2 TRBV20-1 TGCCGTGCTAGCTATCTGGGGGACACCGGGGCGCTGTTTTTT CRASYLGDTGALFF